Given below is one T cell receptor beta chain in context. This entry comes from a study of blood T cell repertoires in COVID-19. In the study overall: Whether acute or convalescent, the COVID-19 samples came from the United States, Italy and Spain. T cells, B-cell-depleted T cells, or PBMCs provided the cDNA or gDNA that served as material.

CDR3 size: 17 residues. The germline gives CDR1 KGHSH, CDR2 LQKENI. Between the trimmed V and J ends, which lost 0 bases and 0 bases, there was a span of 9 bases. In the original processing: Amplification from reference gene primers served as the basis for estimated nucleated cell counts. The assay was immunoSEQ multiplex PCR, and TCRdb's table has in-frame clones only and misses some. V and J calls and clone size are as listed in that table; D and trimming were resolved from the DNA. The table has around 250,000 clones, roughly 88% seen once. This clonotype originated in a man aged 30-40 years who had recovered from COVID-19. Sequencing was done on a sample of peripheral blood. This rearrangement joins TRBV18 to TRBJ2-6, with D perhaps matching TRBD1 (5 bases). The DNA of the CDR3 is TGTGCCAGCTCACCACCGGGGCTGGTCTCTGGGGCCAACGTCCTGACTTTC. Translating it yields CASSPPGLVSGANVLTF.